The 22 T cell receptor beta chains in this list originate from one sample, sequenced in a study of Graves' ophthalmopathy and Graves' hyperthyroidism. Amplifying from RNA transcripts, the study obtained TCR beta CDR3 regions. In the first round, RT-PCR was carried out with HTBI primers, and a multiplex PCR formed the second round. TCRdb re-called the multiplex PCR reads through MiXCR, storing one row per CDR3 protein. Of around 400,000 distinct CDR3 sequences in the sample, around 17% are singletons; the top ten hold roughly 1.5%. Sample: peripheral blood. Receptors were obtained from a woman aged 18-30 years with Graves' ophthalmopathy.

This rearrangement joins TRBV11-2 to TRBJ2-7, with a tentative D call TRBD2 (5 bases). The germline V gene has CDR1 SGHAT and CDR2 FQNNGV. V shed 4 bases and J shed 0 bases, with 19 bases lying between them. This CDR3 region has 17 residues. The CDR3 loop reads CASSSLLRTPSSYEQYF. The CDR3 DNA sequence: TGTGCCAGCAGCTCCCTTCTACGGACTCCCAGCTCCTACGAGCAGTACTTC.

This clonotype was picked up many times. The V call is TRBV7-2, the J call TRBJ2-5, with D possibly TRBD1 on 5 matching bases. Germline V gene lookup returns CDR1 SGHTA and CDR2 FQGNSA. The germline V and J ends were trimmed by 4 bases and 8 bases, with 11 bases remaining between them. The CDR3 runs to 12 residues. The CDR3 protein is CASSSKGETQYF. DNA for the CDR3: TGTGCCAGCAGCTCCAAAGGGGAAACCCAGTACTTC.

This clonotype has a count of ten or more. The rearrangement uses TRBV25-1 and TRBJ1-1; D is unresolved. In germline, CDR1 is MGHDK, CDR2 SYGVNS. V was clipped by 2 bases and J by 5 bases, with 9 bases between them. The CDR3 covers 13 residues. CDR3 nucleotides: TGTGCCAGCAGTGAAATCGCGGGAACTGAAGCTTTCTTT. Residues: CASSEIAGTEAFF.

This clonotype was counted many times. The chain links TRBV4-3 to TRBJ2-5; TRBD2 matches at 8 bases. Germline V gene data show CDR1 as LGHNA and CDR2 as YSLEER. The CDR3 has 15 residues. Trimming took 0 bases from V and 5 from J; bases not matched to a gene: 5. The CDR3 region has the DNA TGCGCCAGCAGCCAAGATGCCAGCGGGGGCGAGACCCAGTACTTC. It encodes CASSQDASGGETQYF.

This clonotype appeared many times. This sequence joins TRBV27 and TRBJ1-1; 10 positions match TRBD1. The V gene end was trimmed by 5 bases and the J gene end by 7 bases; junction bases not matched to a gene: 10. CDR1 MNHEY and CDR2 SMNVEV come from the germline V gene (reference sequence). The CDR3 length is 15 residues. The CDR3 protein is CASSPPRTGGNEAFF. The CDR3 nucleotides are TGTGCCAGCAGTCCACCTAGGACAGGGGGGAATGAAGCTTTCTTT.

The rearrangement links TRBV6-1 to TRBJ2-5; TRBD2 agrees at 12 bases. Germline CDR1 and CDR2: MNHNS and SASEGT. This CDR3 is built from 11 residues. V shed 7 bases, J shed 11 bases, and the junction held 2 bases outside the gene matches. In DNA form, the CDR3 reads TGTGCCAGCAAGGGACTAGCGGGTCAGTACTTC. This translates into CASKGLAGQYF.

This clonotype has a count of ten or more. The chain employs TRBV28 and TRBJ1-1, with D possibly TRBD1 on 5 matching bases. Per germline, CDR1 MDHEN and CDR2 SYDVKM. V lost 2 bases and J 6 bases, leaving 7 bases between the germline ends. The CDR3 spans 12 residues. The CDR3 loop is CASSLDRAEAFF. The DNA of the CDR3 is TGTGCCAGCAGTTTAGACAGAGCTGAAGCTTTCTTT.

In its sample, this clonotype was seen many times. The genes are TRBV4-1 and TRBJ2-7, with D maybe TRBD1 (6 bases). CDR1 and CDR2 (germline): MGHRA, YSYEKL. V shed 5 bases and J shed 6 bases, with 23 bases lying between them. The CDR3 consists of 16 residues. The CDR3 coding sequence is TGCGCCAGCAGCACCTCATTCAGGGGCAGCATAGCCGAGCAGTACTTC. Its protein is CASSTSFRGSIAEQYF.

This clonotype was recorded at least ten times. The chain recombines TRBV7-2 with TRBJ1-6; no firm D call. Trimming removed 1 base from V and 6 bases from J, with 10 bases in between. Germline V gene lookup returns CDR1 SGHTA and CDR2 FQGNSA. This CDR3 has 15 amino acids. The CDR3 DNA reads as TGTGCCAGCAGCTTAGAAGGCGGAACTAATTCACCCCTCCACTTT. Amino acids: CASSLEGGTNSPLHF. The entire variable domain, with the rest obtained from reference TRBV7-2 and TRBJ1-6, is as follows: GAGVSQSPSNKVTEKGKDVELRCDPISGHTALYWYRQSLGQGLEFLIYFQGNSAPDKSGLPSDRFSAERTGGSVSTLTIQRTQQEDSAVYLCASSLEGGTNSPLHFGNGTRLTVT.

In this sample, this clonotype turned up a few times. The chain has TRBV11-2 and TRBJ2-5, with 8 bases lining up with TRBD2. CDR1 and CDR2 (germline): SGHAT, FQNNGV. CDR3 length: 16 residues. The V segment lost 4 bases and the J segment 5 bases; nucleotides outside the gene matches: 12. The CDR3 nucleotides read TGTGCCAGCAGCTCATTATCCAGCGGGAGATTGGAGACCCAGTACTTC. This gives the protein CASSSLSSGRLETQYF.

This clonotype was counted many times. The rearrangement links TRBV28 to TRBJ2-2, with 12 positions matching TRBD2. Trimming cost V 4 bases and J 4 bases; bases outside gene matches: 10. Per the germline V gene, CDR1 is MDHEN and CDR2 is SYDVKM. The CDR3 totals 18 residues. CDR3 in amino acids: CASSSGLAGPIGTGELFF. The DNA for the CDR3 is TGTGCCAGCAGTTCCGGACTAGCGGGGCCAATCGGCACCGGGGAGCTGTTTTTT.

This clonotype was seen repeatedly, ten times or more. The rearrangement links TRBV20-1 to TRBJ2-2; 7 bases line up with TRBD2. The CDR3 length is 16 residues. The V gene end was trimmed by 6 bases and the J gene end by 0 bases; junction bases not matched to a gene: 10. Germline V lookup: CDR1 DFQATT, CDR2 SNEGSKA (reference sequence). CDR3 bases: TGCAGTGCCCCGCCTACTAGCGAGACGAACACCGGGGAGCTGTTTTTT. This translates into CSAPPTSETNTGELFF.

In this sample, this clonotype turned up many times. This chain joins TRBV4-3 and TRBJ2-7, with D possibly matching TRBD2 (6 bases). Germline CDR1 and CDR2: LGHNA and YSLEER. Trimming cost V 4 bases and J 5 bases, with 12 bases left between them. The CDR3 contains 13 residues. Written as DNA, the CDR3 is TGCGCCAGCAGCCCCGCCCGGGGGAACGAGCAGTACTTC. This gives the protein CASSPARGNEQYF.

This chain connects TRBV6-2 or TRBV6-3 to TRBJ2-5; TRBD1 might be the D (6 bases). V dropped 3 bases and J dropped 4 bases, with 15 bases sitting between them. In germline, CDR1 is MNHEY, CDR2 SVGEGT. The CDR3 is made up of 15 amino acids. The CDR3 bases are TGTGCCAGCAGTTATCTGGGGGCTATCGGAGAGACCCAGTACTTC. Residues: CASSYLGAIGETQYF.

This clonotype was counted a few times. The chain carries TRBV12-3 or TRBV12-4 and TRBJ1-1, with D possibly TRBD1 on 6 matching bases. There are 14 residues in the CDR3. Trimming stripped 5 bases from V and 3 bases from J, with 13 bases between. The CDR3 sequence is CASSHGAGDTEAFF. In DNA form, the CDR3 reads TGTGCCAGCAGTCACGGGGCAGGGGACACTGAAGCTTTCTTT.

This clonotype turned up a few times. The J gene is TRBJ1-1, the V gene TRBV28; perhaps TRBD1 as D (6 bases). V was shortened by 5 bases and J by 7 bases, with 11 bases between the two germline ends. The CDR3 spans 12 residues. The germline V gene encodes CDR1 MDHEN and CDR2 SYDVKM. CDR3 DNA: TGTGCCAGCAGTGTCACAGGGTATGAAGCTTTCTTT. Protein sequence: CASSVTGYEAFF.

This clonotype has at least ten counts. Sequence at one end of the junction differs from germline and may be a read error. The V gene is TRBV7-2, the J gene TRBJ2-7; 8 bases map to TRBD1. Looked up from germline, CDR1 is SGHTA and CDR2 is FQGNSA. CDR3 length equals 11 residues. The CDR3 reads CASSSGQGGNF. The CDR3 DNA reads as TGTGCCAGCAGCTCCGGACAGGGTGGAAACTTC.

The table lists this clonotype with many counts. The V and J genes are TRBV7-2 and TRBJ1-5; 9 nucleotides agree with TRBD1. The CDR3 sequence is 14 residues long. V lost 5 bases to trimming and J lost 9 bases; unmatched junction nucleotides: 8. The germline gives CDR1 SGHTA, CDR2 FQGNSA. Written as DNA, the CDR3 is TGTGCCAGCAGCGGGACAGGGTATGGTCGGCCCCAGCATTTT. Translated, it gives CASSGTGYGRPQHF.

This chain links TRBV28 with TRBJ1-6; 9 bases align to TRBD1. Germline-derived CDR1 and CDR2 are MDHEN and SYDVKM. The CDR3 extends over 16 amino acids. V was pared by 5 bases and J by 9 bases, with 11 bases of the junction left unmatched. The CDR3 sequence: CASSPPAGGQGSPLHF. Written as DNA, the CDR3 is TGTGCCAGCAGTCCCCCCGCCGGGGGACAGGGTTCACCCCTCCACTTT.

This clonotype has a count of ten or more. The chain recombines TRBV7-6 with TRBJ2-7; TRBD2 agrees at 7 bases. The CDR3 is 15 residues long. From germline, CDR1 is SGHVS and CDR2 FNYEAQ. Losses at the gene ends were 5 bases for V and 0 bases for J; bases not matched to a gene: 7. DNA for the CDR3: TGTGCCAGCAGCGAGCGGGACGTTCACTCCTACGAGCAGTACTTC. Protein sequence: CASSERDVHSYEQYF.

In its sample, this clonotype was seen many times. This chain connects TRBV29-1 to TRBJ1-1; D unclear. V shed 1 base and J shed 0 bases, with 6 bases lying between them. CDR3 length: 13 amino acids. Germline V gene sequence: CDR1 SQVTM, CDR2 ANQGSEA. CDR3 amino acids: CSVEGRLNTEAFF. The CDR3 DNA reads TGCAGCGTTGAAGGGAGGTTGAACACTGAAGCTTTCTTT.

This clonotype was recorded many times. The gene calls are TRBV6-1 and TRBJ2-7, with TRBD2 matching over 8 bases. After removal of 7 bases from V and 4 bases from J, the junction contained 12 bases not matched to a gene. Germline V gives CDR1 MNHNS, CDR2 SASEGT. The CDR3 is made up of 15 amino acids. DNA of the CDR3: TGTGCCAGCACCCTTGTTCGGGGGGGGTTTTACGAGCAGTACTTC. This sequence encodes CASTLVRGGFYEQYF.